The 17 T cell receptor beta chains below were found in one sample sequenced in a study of cytomegalovirus exposure and HLA in healthy donors. Only in-frame clones appear in the TCRdb table, and some are missing; sequencing was by immunoSEQ multiplex PCR. In the table there are under 100,000 clones, approximately 95% of which are singletons. Sequenced material: PBMCs. Receptor source: a woman between 18 and 30 years old in good health and CMV-seronegative.

This clone came up once. This CDR3 reads CASSLGGGRETQYF. The CDR3 coding sequence is TGTGCCAGCAGCTTAGGGGGGGGGCGAGAGACCCAGTACTTC. This chain connects TRBV7-8 to TRBJ2-5; the D gene is possibly TRBD2 (7 bases). Germline CDR1 SGHVS, CDR2 FQNEAQ. V was cut by 1 base and J by 4 bases, with 10 bases left in between. This CDR3 has 14 amino acids. The full variable domain, its missing parts supplied by reference TRBV7-8 and TRBJ2-5, is GAGVSQSPRYKVAKRGQDVALRCDPISGHVSLFWYQQALGQGPEFLTYFQNEAQLDKSGLPSDRFFAERPEGSVSTLKIQRTQQEDSAVYLCASSLGGGRETQYFGPGTRLLVL.

This chain connects TRBV5-1 to TRBJ2-2; D is perhaps TRBD1 (6 bases). Between the trimmed V and J ends, which lost 3 bases and 5 bases, there was a span of 17 bases. This CDR3 has 16 residues. The germline gives CDR1 SGHRS, CDR2 YFSETQ. The CDR3: CASSYSSGAGTGELFF. The CDR3, as DNA: TGCGCCAGCAGCTACTCGTCAGGGGCGGGTACCGGGGAGCTGTTTTTT.

This rearrangement joins TRBV27 to TRBJ1-6; 7 nucleotides match TRBD1. The germline V gene encodes CDR1 MNHEY and CDR2 SMNVEV (reference sequence). With V trimmed by 4 bases and J by 1 base, 16 bases remained unmatched. The CDR3 length is 20 residues. Written as DNA, the CDR3 is TGTGCCAGCAGTTCGCTTATCTCACTGACAGGGAAATCCTATAATTCACCCCTCCACTTT. It translates to CASSSLISLTGKSYNSPLHF.

V is TRBV28 and J is TRBJ1-3; tentative D call: TRBD1 (6 bases). The CDR3 has 13 amino acids. Germline V gives CDR1 MDHEN, CDR2 SYDVKM. V was trimmed by 7 bases and J by 2 bases, leaving 9 bases between them. The CDR3 protein is CASTDSTGNTIYF. The CDR3 nucleotides are TGTGCCAGCACGGACAGCACTGGAAACACCATATATTTT. Complete variable domain (other parts from reference TRBV28 and TRBJ1-3): DVKVTQSSRYLVKRTGEKVFLECVQDMDHENMFWYRQDPGLGLRLIYFSYDVKMKEKGDIPEGYSVSREKKERFSLILESASTNQTSMYLCASTDSTGNTIYFGEGSWLTVV.

This sequence joins TRBV4-1 and TRBJ2-1; 13 bases fit TRBD2. Germline values: CDR1 MGHRA, CDR2 YSYEKL. The length of the CDR3 is 17 residues. Trimming removed 2 bases from V and 4 bases from J; junction bases left unmatched: 5. Here the CDR3 DNA reads TGCGCCAGCAGCCAACCTACTAGCGGGAGGGTTTACAATGAGCAGTTCTTC. Protein product: CASSQPTSGRVYNEQFF.

This chain uses TRBV6-5 with TRBJ1-5; D gene ambiguous. CDR3 length equals 15 residues. Trimming shortened V by 7 bases and J by 3 bases, and 16 bases separated the two germline ends. Germline V CDR1 and CDR2: MNHEY, SVGAGI. CDR3 residues: CASTKSIQHNQPQHF. The CDR3 bases are TGTGCCAGCACCAAATCGATACAACACAATCAGCCCCAGCATTTT.

This chain uses TRBV9 with TRBJ2-7; maybe TRBD2 (6 bases). This CDR3 region has 15 residues. V shed 3 bases and J shed 0 bases, with 13 bases lying between them. The germline CDR1 and CDR2 sequences are SGDLS and YYNGEE. The CDR3 region is CASSASGTHSYEQYF. In DNA, the CDR3 is TGTGCCAGCAGCGCATCCGGGACTCACTCCTACGAGCAGTACTTC.

The CDR3 sequence is CASSSPGLAGGHEQFF. The CDR3 nucleotides read TGTGCCAGCAGTTCTCCGGGACTAGCGGGAGGGCATGAGCAGTTCTTC. The rearrangement joins TRBV28 to TRBJ2-1; 16 bases fit TRBD2. CDR3 length: 16 amino acids. Trimming cost V 4 bases and J 8 bases; bases outside gene matches: 5. Germline values: CDR1 MDHEN, CDR2 SYDVKM. Full variable domain (rest looked up from reference TRBV28 and TRBJ2-1): DVKVTQSSRYLVKRTGEKVFLECVQDMDHENMFWYRQDPGLGLRLIYFSYDVKMKEKGDIPEGYSVSREKKERFSLILESASTNQTSMYLCASSSPGLAGGHEQFFGPGTRLTVL.

CDR3 loop: CASREVSRGGDTQYF. The CDR3, as DNA: TGTGCCAGCAGGGAGGTCAGTCGGGGGGGAGATACGCAGTATTTT. This sequence joins TRBV6-1 and TRBJ2-3, with 8 bases identical to TRBD2. The CDR3 extends over 15 amino acids. J was trimmed by 5 bases and V by 6 bases; bases with no gene match: 10. The germline gives CDR1 MNHNS, CDR2 SASEGT.

J is TRBJ2-2 and V is TRBV27; maybe TRBD2 (6 bases). There are 13 residues in the CDR3. The V and J ends lost 6 bases and 7 bases respectively, with 12 bases between them. Germline CDR1 MNHEY, CDR2 SMNVEV (reference sequence). The CDR3 DNA reads TGTGCCAGCAGAGATTGGCGGGACGGGGAGCTGTTTTTT. Translated, it gives CASRDWRDGELFF.

The chain recombines TRBV2 with TRBJ2-5, with D unclear. Germline loops: CDR1 SNHLY, CDR2 FYNNEI. Trimming took off 8 bases at V and 2 bases at J, with 12 bases between the two ends. This CDR3 comprises 13 residues. The CDR3 sequence is CASYSLAQETQYF. The CDR3 DNA reads TGTGCCAGCTATTCTTTGGCTCAAGAGACCCAGTACTTC.

The chain recombines TRBV7-8 with TRBJ2-7; possibly TRBD2 for D (6 bases). CDR1 SGHVS and CDR2 FQNEAQ come from the germline V gene. The CDR3 loop spans 13 amino acids. V was shortened by 0 bases and J by 5 bases, with 8 bases between the two germline ends. The CDR3 sequence: CASSLAGGDEQYF. The CDR3, as DNA: TGTGCCAGCAGCTTAGCGGGAGGTGACGAGCAGTACTTC.

This rearrangement joins TRBV27 to TRBJ1-2; D is unclear. Germline loops: CDR1 MNHEY, CDR2 SMNVEV (reference sequence). The CDR3 runs 13 residues. Trimming pared 2 bases from V and 4 bases from J, leaving 8 bases between. The CDR3 DNA sequence: TGTGCCAGCAGTTTAGCAGGAACCTATGGCTACACCTTC. It translates to CASSLAGTYGYTF.

The rearrangement links TRBV7-9 to TRBJ2-2; unclear D gene. CDR3 size: 15 residues. Trimming shortened V by 0 bases and J by 0 bases, and 5 bases separated the two germline ends. CDR1 is SEHNR and CDR2 is FQNEAQ in the germline V gene (reference sequence). DNA of the CDR3: TGTGCCAGCAGCTTAGCAGACACGAACACCGGGGAGCTGTTTTTT. Translation gives CASSLADTNTGELFF.

CDR3 region: CASSFPERGSYEQYF. The CDR3 coding sequence is TGTGCCAGCAGTTTTCCGGAAAGGGGCTCCTACGAGCAGTACTTC. V is TRBV28 and J is TRBJ2-7; D is possibly TRBD1 (5 bases). Germline V lookup: CDR1 MDHEN, CDR2 SYDVKM. This CDR3 has 15 residues. Trimming shortened V by 3 bases and J by 0 bases, and 12 bases separated the two germline ends.

The J gene is TRBJ2-5, the V gene TRBV5-4, with D tentatively TRBD2 (7 bases). The length of the CDR3 is 18 residues. Germline lookup yields CDR1 SGHNT and CDR2 YYREEE (reference sequence). V lost 1 base, J lost 2 bases, and 21 bases lay in between. CDR3 nucleotide sequence: TGTGCCAGCAGCTTGTCAAGTCGGGGGGCTGGACTGCAAGAGACCCAGTACTTC. Residues: CASSLSSRGAGLQETQYF.

V gene TRBV27 combines with J gene TRBJ1-1; D remains ambiguous. V was pared by 6 bases and J by 0 bases, with 17 bases between. Germline loops: CDR1 MNHEY, CDR2 SMNVEV (reference sequence). CDR3 size: 16 residues. CDR3 sequence reads: CASRGRPLYMNTEAFF. The CDR3, as DNA: TGTGCCAGCAGGGGCAGGCCTTTGTACATGAACACTGAAGCTTTCTTT.